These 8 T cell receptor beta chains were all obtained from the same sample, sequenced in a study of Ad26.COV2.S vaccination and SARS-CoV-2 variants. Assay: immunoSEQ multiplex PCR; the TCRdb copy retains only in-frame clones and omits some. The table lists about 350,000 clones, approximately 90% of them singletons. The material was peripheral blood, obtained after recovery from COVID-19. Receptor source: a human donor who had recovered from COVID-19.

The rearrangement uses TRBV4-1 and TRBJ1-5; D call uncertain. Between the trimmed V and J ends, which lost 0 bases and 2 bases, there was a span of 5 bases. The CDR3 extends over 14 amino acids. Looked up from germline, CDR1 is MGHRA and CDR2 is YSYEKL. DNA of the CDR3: TGCGCCAGCAGCCAAGAATCTGGCAATCAGCCCCAGCATTTT. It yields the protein CASSQESGNQPQHF.

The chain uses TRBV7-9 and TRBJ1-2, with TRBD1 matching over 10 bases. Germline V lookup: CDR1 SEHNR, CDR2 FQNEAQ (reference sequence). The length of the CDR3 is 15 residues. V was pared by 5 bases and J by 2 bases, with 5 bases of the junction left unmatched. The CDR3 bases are TGTGCCAGCAGCCGACCGGGACAGGGGAACTATGGCTACACCTTC. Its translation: CASSRPGQGNYGYTF.

CDR3 residues: CASSREEETQYF. DNA of the CDR3: TGTGCCAGCAGCCGCGAGGAGGAGACCCAGTACTTC. The rearrangement uses TRBV6-5 and TRBJ2-5; D is undetermined. The CDR3 length is 12 residues. Trimming stripped 6 bases from V and 5 bases from J, with 10 bases between. CDR1 and CDR2 from the germline V gene are MNHEY and SVGAGI.

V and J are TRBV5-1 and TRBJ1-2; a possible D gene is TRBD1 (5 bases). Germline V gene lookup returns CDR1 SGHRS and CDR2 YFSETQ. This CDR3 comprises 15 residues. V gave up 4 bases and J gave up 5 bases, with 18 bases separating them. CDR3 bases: TGCGCCAGCAGCCCGGACAACTCCCTGGGATATGGCTACACCTTC. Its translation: CASSPDNSLGYGYTF.

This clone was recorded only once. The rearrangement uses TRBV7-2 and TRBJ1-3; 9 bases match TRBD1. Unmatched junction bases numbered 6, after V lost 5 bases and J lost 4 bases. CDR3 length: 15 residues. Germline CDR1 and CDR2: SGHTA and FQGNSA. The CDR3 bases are TGTGCCAGCAGCATCGACAGGGGGTTGGGAAACACCATATATTTT. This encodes CASSIDRGLGNTIYF.

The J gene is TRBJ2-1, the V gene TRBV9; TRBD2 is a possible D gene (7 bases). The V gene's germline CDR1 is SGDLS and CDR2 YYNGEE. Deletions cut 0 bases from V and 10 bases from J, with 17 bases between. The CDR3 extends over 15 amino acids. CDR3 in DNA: TGTGCCAGCAGCGTAGTTGCGGGGGCCTGGGGAGAGCAGTTCTTC. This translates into CASSVVAGAWGEQFF.

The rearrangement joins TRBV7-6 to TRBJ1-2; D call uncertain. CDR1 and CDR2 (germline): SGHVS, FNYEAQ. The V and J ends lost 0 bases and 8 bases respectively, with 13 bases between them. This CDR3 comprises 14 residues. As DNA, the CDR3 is TGTGCCAGCAGCTTAGCGGGCGGGGTGGAGGGCTACACCTTC. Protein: CASSLAGGVEGYTF. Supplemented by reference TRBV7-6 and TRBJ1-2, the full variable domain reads GAGVSQSPRYKVTKRGQDVALRCDPISGHVSLYWYRQALGQGPEFLTYFNYEAQQDKSGLPNDRFSAERPEGSISTLTIQRTEQRDSAMYRCASSLAGGVEGYTFGSGTRLTVV.

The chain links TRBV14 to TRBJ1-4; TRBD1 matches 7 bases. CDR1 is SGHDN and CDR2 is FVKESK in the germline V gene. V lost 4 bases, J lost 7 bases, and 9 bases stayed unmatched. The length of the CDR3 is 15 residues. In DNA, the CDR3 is TGTGCCAGCAGCCTGAGGAGGGGGCTTTTTGAAAAACTGTTTTTT. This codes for CASSLRRGLFEKLFF.